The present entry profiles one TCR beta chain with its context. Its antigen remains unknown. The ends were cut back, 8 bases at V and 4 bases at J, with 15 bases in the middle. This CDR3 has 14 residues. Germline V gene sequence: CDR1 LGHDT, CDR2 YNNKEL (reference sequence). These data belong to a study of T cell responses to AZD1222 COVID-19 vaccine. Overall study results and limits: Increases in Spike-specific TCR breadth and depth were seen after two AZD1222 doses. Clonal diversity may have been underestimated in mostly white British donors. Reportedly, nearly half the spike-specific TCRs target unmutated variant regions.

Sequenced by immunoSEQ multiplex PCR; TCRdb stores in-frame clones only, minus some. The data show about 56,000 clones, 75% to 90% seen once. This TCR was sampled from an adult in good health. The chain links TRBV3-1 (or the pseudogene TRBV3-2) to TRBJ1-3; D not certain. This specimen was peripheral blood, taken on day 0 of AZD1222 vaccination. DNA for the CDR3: TGTGCCAGCTCGCAATACGAGGACGGAAACACCATATATTTT. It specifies CASSQYEDGNTIYF.